These 8 T cell receptor beta chains share one sample of origin, sequenced in a study of cytomegalovirus exposure and HLA in healthy donors. 60 Vbeta and 13 Jbeta primers were used in PCR. Method: immunoSEQ multiplex PCR; TCRdb's copy keeps in-frame clones and lacks some. Of 200,000 or so clones in the sample, around 85% were seen once. Source material: PBMCs. The receptors come from a man aged 50 to 60 in good health and CMV-seronegative.

This chain links TRBV9 with TRBJ2-1; 15 bases are shared with TRBD2. With 4 bases clipped from V and 7 bases from J, the junction kept 6 bases outside the gene matches. CDR1 SGDLS and CDR2 YYNGEE come from the germline V gene. This CDR3 comprises 16 residues. CDR3 nucleotide sequence: TGTGCCAGCAGCATTTCCGGGACTAGCGGGAGGAATGAGCAGTTCTTC. Translating gives CASSISGTSGRNEQFF.

This chain joins TRBV30 and TRBJ2-3; 12 positions agree with TRBD2. Germline values: CDR1 GTSNPN, CDR2 SVGIG (reference sequence). Unmatched junction bases numbered 12, after V lost 5 bases and J lost 3 bases. This CDR3 is built from 17 residues. The CDR3, as DNA: TGTGCCTGGGTTCTAGCGGGAGGGATCGTGGGGACAGATACGCAGTATTTT. Protein product: CAWVLAGGIVGTDTQYF.

The V call is TRBV7-9, the J call TRBJ2-7; 11 nucleotides line up with TRBD1. V gave up 5 bases and J gave up 2 bases; unmatched junction bases: 14. Germline V gene lookup returns CDR1 SEHNR and CDR2 FQNEAQ (reference sequence). The length of the CDR3 is 18 residues. The DNA of the CDR3 is TGTGCCAGCAGCGCCGGGACAGGGGGAAGCGGGAGGCCCTACGAGCAGTACTTC. This gives the protein CASSAGTGGSGRPYEQYF.

This chain links TRBV23-1 with TRBJ2-7; D may be TRBD1 or TRBD2 (9 bases each). TRBV23-1 is an open reading frame whose function is uncertain. The CDR3 length is 23 residues. Trimming pared 5 bases from V and 6 bases from J, leaving 44 bases between. In nucleotides, the CDR3 is TGCGCCAGCAGTGGCGCCCGGGACAGGGACTTAGAGCGGGAGGACGCTCATCCGGGCGAGCAGTACTTC. Residues: CASSGARDRDLEREDAHPGEQYF.

The CDR3: CAIRDPSGSHNEQFF. In DNA form, the CDR3 reads TGTGCCATCAGGGACCCTAGCGGGAGCCACAATGAGCAGTTCTTC. This chain joins TRBV10-3 and TRBJ2-1; 10 positions agree with TRBD2. Germline loops: CDR1 ENHRY, CDR2 SYGVKD. After removal of 6 bases from V and 5 bases from J, the junction contained 7 bases not matched to a gene. The CDR3 covers 15 residues.

The chain links TRBV5-6 to TRBJ2-1; TRBD2 matches 11 bases. The CDR3 runs to 14 residues. After removal of 4 bases from V and 7 bases from J, the junction contained 4 bases not matched to a gene. In germline, CDR1 is SGHDT, CDR2 YYEEEE. CDR3 DNA sequence: TGTGCCAGCAGCCCCAGACTAGCGGGGAATGAGCAGTTCTTC. This codes for CASSPRLAGNEQFF.

In the case of this clone: Additional DNA sequences in this sample encode the identical CDR3. The V gene is TRBV6-5, the J gene TRBJ2-7; D may be TRBD2 (6 bases). There are 15 residues in the CDR3. With 2 bases removed from V and 4 bases from J, the gap between germline ends came to 15 bases. The germline gives CDR1 MNHEY, CDR2 SVGAGI. The CDR3 nucleotides read TGTGCCAGCAGTTACCGGGACCGTGGGGGGTACGAGCAGTACTTC. Encoded protein: CASSYRDRGGYEQYF.

This chain uses TRBV7-8 with TRBJ2-7; 8 bases fit TRBD2. Looked up from germline, CDR1 is SGHVS and CDR2 is FQNEAQ. CDR3 size: 15 residues. V lost 5 bases, J lost 1 base, and 7 bases stayed unmatched. Here the CDR3 reads CASSHRLAYSYEQYF. In DNA form, the CDR3 reads TGTGCCAGCAGCCATCGACTAGCGTATTCCTACGAGCAGTACTTC.